Shown below are 23 T cell receptor beta chains from a single sample sequenced in a study of cytomegalovirus exposure and HLA in healthy donors. This PCR relied on a set of 60 Vbeta primers and 13 Jbeta primers. Data came from immunoSEQ multiplex PCR; TCRdb stores just in-frame clones and leaves some out. The data hold over 100,000 clones, with 80% to 85% observed a single time. Sample: PBMCs. These receptors originate from a woman between 45 and 60 years old in good health and CMV-seropositive.

V usage is TRBV27 and J usage is TRBJ2-7; TRBD1 agrees at 8 bases. The V and J ends lost 6 bases and 6 bases, in that order; junction bases with no gene match: 4. The germline V gene has CDR1 MNHEY and CDR2 SMNVEV (reference sequence). The CDR3 extends over 12 amino acids. The CDR3 loop is CASSSTGGEQYF. In DNA, the CDR3 is TGTGCCAGCAGCAGTACAGGGGGCGAGCAGTACTTC.

The gene calls are TRBV9 and TRBJ2-7, with 13 positions matching TRBD2. Germline values: CDR1 SGDLS, CDR2 YYNGEE. Germline trimming cut 2 bases from V and 5 bases from J; bases unmatched to any gene: 4. This CDR3 region has 15 residues. In nucleotides, the CDR3 is TGTGCCAGCAGCGTTGGACTAGCGGGAGAAAACGAGCAGTACTTC. Its translation is CASSVGLAGENEQYF.

As concerns this clone: This CDR3 fails to terminate in the conserved phenylalanine or tryptophan, so it likely reflects a read error. The rearrangement links TRBV7-2 to TRBJ2-7; TRBD1 matches 7 bases. This CDR3 comprises 15 residues. Germline CDR1 and CDR2: SGHTA and FQGNSA. V was clipped by 5 bases and J by 0 bases; unmatched bases: 7. Here the CDR3 reads CASSVDRSYSYEQYL. In DNA form, the CDR3 reads TGTGCCAGCAGCGTGGACAGGTCTTACTCCTACGAGCAGTACCTC.

The J gene is TRBJ1-4, the V gene TRBV7-9, with D possibly being TRBD1 (6 bases). Trimming took off 5 bases at V and 5 bases at J, with 18 bases between the two ends. The CDR3 has 16 residues. Looked up from germline, CDR1 is SEHNR and CDR2 is FQNEAQ (reference sequence). The DNA for the CDR3 is TGTGCCAGCAGCGTAGGAGGGGGAGTGTCCAATGAAAAACTGTTTTTT. Residues: CASSVGGGVSNEKLFF.

The chain combines TRBV11-2 with TRBJ2-7, with 7 positions matching TRBD2. CDR1 is SGHAT and CDR2 is FQNNGV in the germline V gene. There are 14 residues in the CDR3. V gave up 3 bases and J gave up 3 bases; unmatched junction bases: 5. The CDR3 protein is CASSFVAGIYEQYF. DNA for the CDR3: TGTGCCAGCAGCTTCGTAGCGGGCATCTACGAGCAGTACTTC.

The rearrangement joins TRBV5-1 to TRBJ2-5, with 7 bases fitting TRBD1. Per germline, CDR1 SGHRS and CDR2 YFSETQ. The junction had 8 bases not matched to a gene; V was cut back by 4 bases and J by 2 bases. CDR3 length: 15 residues. CDR3 sequence (DNA): TGCGCCAGCAGCAATGGGGACAGTGCACAAGAGACCCAGTACTTC. Amino acid sequence: CASSNGDSAQETQYF.

Of note for this clone: At one of its ends the junction is not consistent with the germline gene, which may arise from a read error. The rearrangement uses TRBV19 and TRBJ1-2; D gene uncertain. The CDR3 is 13 amino acids. Looked up from germline, CDR1 is LNHDA and CDR2 is SQIVND (reference sequence). CDR3 loop: CASTRGWDYDYTF. In DNA form, the CDR3 reads TGTGCCAGTACTCGGGGATGGGATTATGACTACACCTTC.

This clone was seen only a few times. The gene calls are TRBV28 and TRBJ1-3; possible D gene TRBD1, 5 bases. The length of the CDR3 is 14 residues. Trimming took off 3 bases at V and 5 bases at J, with 11 bases between the two ends. The germline V gene has CDR1 MDHEN and CDR2 SYDVKM. CDR3 loop: CASSFGGDRNTIYF. The CDR3 coding sequence is TGTGCCAGCAGTTTCGGGGGAGACCGAAACACCATATATTTT.

The chain combines TRBV5-1 with TRBJ2-5; 8 bases line up with TRBD2. Germline CDR1 reads SGHRS; CDR2 reads YFSETQ. Unmatched junction bases numbered 5, after V lost 7 bases and J lost 3 bases. The CDR3 contains 13 residues. CDR3: CASGTSLEETQYF. The CDR3 bases are TGCGCCAGCGGGACTAGTTTGGAAGAGACCCAGTACTTC.

This rearrangement joins TRBV5-1 to TRBJ2-5, with 10 bases aligning to TRBD2. The ends lost 7 bases at V and 3 bases at J; junction bases unmatched: 3. The CDR3 consists of 13 residues. Germline V gene sequence: CDR1 SGHRS, CDR2 YFSETQ. The CDR3 region is CASGGLAEETQYF. The CDR3 nucleotides are TGCGCCAGCGGCGGACTAGCGGAAGAGACCCAGTACTTC.

This sequence joins TRBV9 and TRBJ2-7; 10 nucleotides agree with TRBD1. CDR1 SGDLS and CDR2 YYNGEE come from the germline V gene. This CDR3 has 14 amino acids. V dropped 3 bases and J dropped 4; count of bases not matched to a gene: 4. CDR3 sequence reads: CASSGGTGEYEQYF. CDR3 sequence (DNA): TGTGCCAGCAGCGGGGGGACAGGGGAATACGAGCAGTACTTC. Variable domain in full (rest from reference TRBV9 and TRBJ2-7): DSGVTQTPKHLITATGQRVTLRCSPRSGDLSVYWYQQSLDQGLQFLIQYYNGEERAKGNILERFSAQQFPDLHSELNLSSLELGDSALYFCASSGGTGEYEQYFGPGTRLTVT.

The V and J genes are TRBV5-4 and TRBJ2-1; possible D gene TRBD1, 6 bases. There are 12 residues in the CDR3. The germline V and J ends were trimmed by 8 bases and 6 bases, with 12 bases remaining between them. CDR1 SGHNT and CDR2 YYREEE come from the germline V gene (reference sequence). The DNA of the CDR3 is TGTGCCAGTTCATTACAGGGCAATGAGCAGTTCTTC. Amino acids: CASSLQGNEQFF.

The chain recombines TRBV28 with TRBJ1-5; 7 nucleotides match TRBD1. J gave up 2 bases and V 3 bases, and 1 base lay outside the gene matches. This CDR3 has 14 amino acids. The germline CDR1 and CDR2 sequences are MDHEN and SYDVKM. Here the CDR3 DNA reads TGTGCCAGCAGTTTGGGACAGCGCAATCAGCCCCAGCATTTT. It translates to CASSLGQRNQPQHF.

This chain links TRBV18 with TRBJ1-5; D remains ambiguous. The CDR3 runs 13 residues. The germline gives CDR1 KGHSH, CDR2 LQKENI. V gave up 3 bases and J gave up 1 base, with 4 bases separating them. The CDR3 loop is CASSPQSNQPQHF. The DNA of the CDR3 is TGTGCCAGCTCACCCCAAAGCAATCAGCCCCAGCATTTT. The whole variable domain, remainder taken from reference TRBV18 and TRBJ1-5, is NAGVMQNPRHLVRRRGQEARLRCSPMKGHSHVYWYRQLPEEGLKFMVYLQKENIIDESGMPKERFSAEFPKEGPSILRIQQVVRGDSAAYFCASSPQSNQPQHFGDGTRLSIL.

The chain recombines TRBV5-4 with TRBJ2-1; 9 nucleotides match TRBD2. With 0 bases clipped from V and 9 bases from J, the junction kept 7 bases outside the gene matches. The CDR3 runs 15 residues. Germline V gene data show CDR1 as SGHNT and CDR2 as YYREEE (reference sequence). CDR3 in DNA: TGTGCCAGCAGCTTGGCGGCGGGAGGGCTTCTTGAGCAGTTCTTC. It specifies CASSLAAGGLLEQFF.

The chain links TRBV5-1 to TRBJ2-1; TRBD2 agrees at 12 bases. This CDR3 is 17 amino acids long. The V gene end was trimmed by 0 bases and the J gene end by 8 bases; junction bases not matched to a gene: 9. Germline CDR1 reads SGHRS; CDR2 reads YFSETQ. The CDR3 is CASSLASSGGGVDEQFF. CDR3 nucleotides: TGCGCCAGCAGCTTGGCCTCTAGCGGGGGGGGCGTCGATGAGCAGTTCTTC.

This sequence joins TRBV10-3 and TRBJ1-1; D is unresolved. The V and J ends lost 3 bases and 6 bases respectively, with 8 bases between them. Germline assignment: CDR1 ENHRY and CDR2 SYGVKD. This CDR3 spans 12 amino acids. As DNA, the CDR3 is TGTGCCATCAGTGAATGGAGGGCTGAAGCTTTCTTT. Translated: CAISEWRAEAFF.

The genes are TRBV6-5 and TRBJ1-6; 7 nucleotides align to TRBD1. V was pared by 6 bases and J by 8 bases, with 7 bases of the junction left unmatched. The length of the CDR3 is 14 residues. Germline CDR1 MNHEY, CDR2 SVGAGI. CDR3 DNA sequence: TGTGCCAGCAGGATTAGACAGGGTGATTCACCCCTCCACTTT. Translated: CASRIRQGDSPLHF.

This chain uses TRBV5-1 with TRBJ1-6; a weak D match, TRBD1 (5 bases). This CDR3 region has 15 residues. Germline loops: CDR1 SGHRS, CDR2 YFSETQ. Trimming removed 7 bases from V and 3 bases from J, with 14 bases in between. CDR3 coding DNA: TGCGCCAGCCAAATGTCAGGGTTCTATAATTCACCCCTCCACTTT. Its protein is CASQMSGFYNSPLHF.

Written as DNA, the CDR3 is TGTGCCAGCAGCTTAGGGCCTACAGGGGGCGGAACTGAAGCTTTCTTT. Encoded protein: CASSLGPTGGGTEAFF. The V and J genes are TRBV7-2 and TRBJ1-1; 9 nucleotides align to TRBD1. Trimming cost V 1 base and J 5 bases; bases outside gene matches: 8. The CDR3 covers 16 residues. Looked up from germline, CDR1 is SGHTA and CDR2 is FQGNSA.

This clone has just a few counts. The CDR3 DNA is TGTGCCAGCAGTTACTCAGCGGGAAATGAAAAACTGTTTTTT. This translates into CASSYSAGNEKLFF. V usage is TRBV6-6 and J usage is TRBJ1-4, with D hard to call. Germline V gives CDR1 MNHNY, CDR2 SVGAGI (reference sequence). V lost 0 bases, J lost 5 bases, and 7 bases lay in between. This CDR3 has 14 residues.

V gene TRBV6-1 combines with J gene TRBJ2-7; 7 bases line up with TRBD1. CDR1 and CDR2 (germline): MNHNS, SASEGT. This CDR3 region has 12 residues. Unmatched junction bases numbered 9, after V lost 8 bases and J lost 8 bases. Here the CDR3 reads CASQTGPQQQYF. CDR3 nucleotide sequence: TGTGCCAGCCAGACAGGGCCACAGCAGCAGTACTTC.

The rearrangement joins TRBV5-1 to TRBJ1-2; TRBD1 matches at 7 bases. CDR1 is SGHRS and CDR2 is YFSETQ in the germline V gene. Trimming at V came to 3 bases and at J to 1 base, leaving 6 bases not matched to a gene. This CDR3 has 15 amino acids. The CDR3 here is CASSSGQSYNYGYTF. The CDR3 DNA follows: TGCGCCAGCAGCTCGGGACAGTCCTATAACTATGGCTACACCTTC. Supplemented by reference TRBV5-1 and TRBJ1-2, the full variable domain reads KAGVTQTPRYLIKTRGQQVTLSCSPISGHRSVSWYQQTPGQGLQFLFEYFSETQRNKGNFPGRFSGRQFSNSRSEMNVSTLELGDSALYLCASSSGQSYNYGYTFGSGTRLTVV.